This TCR beta chain was captured by sequencing in a study of blood T cell repertoires in COVID-19 (dated by TCRdb to 2020 to 2022). For the wider study: The collaborator samples originated in the United States, Italy and Spain and spanned the acute and convalescent phases of COVID-19. Deeply sampled blood TCRbeta repertoires from subjects exposed to, actively infected with, or recovered from COVID-19 were included in the dataset. The samples were drawn from two sources: the first 160 participants of the ongoing ImmuneRACE study, and fewer than 1,500 subjects contributed by 6 global collaborators. Where available, HLA class I and class II types were obtained from metadata supplied by the sample provider rather than from assay-based typing. The sample metadata nearly always contained a de-identified subject ID, COVID-19 status, age in years and sex. The material from the prospective study consisted of cDNA or gDNA derived from T cells, B-cell-depleted T cells, or PBMCs. The repertoires were released in a freely available public database intended as a resource for research on the immune response to SARS-CoV-2. Overall results and qualifications from the work: The quantity of clinical and demographic metadata differed by source and by participant and was supplied without curation.

This clone was picked up a small number of times. Its cognate antigen has yet to be identified. Base qualities are not provided; no much larger clone lies one nucleotide away. TCRbeta CDR3 regions were amplified from genomic DNA by means of the immunoSEQ Assay, a bias-controlled multiplex PCR. Processing in the source paper ran as follows. The number of nucleated cells in each sample was estimated by amplification of reference gene primers within the assay. To quantify the absolute abundance of each unique TCRbeta CDR3 rearrangement, sequence reads were collapsed and filtered. For each sample, productive Simpson clonality was calculated as the square root of Simpson's diversity index across productive rearrangements. TCRdb took this table from immuneACCESS and kept in-frame rearrangements with V and J called. Such tables lack part of the clones; where checked against another copy, unresolved V genes explain under half of the gap, and the rest is unexplained. V, J and clone size derive from that table, while D and trimming were established from the DNA sequence. This sample is represented by a few hundred thousand clones; nearly 90% of them were singletons. The ten largest clones add up to 3.5% to 4.5% of the sample.

In the prospective study, participants were about 18 to 95 years old, resided in fewer than 25 geographic areas of the United States, and were enrolled through a virtual design. In the prospective study, cohorts were assigned on the basis of participant-reported clinical history obtained from a screening survey and a study questionnaire. Mobile phlebotomists in the prospective study collected whole blood, serum and a nasopharyngeal or oropharyngeal swab from every participant. Additional blood draws and questionnaires over a 2-month period could optionally be provided by prospective study participants. Blood samples from the prospective study were shipped frozen or at room temperature prior to DNA extraction. V was cut back by 6 bases and J by 1 base, leaving a gap of 10 bases between them. The CDR3, from cysteine to phenylalanine, totals 14 residues. The sequence is cut down to CDR3 DNA, 42 bases in frame from base 1. As encoded in the germline V gene, CDR1 is MDHEN while CDR2 is SYDVKM.

The sequence links TRBV28 to TRBJ1-5; TRBD1 is perhaps the D gene, given 5 matching bases. Sample: PBMCs or T cells enriched from blood (not recorded which). The TCR sequence derives from a woman aged 18-29 years with acute COVID-19. The sequence in DNA is TGTGCCAGCAGGACTGGGGGGAGCAATCAGCCCCAGCATTTT. It translates to CASRTGGSNQPQHF. The CDR3 plus the reference TRBV28 and TRBJ1-5 genes for the other parts give the full variable domain: DVKVTQSSRYLVKRTGEKVFLECVQDMDHENMFWYRQDPGLGLRLIYFSYDVKMKEKGDIPEGYSVSREKKERFSLILESASTNQTSMYLCASRTGGSNQPQHFGDGTRLSIL.